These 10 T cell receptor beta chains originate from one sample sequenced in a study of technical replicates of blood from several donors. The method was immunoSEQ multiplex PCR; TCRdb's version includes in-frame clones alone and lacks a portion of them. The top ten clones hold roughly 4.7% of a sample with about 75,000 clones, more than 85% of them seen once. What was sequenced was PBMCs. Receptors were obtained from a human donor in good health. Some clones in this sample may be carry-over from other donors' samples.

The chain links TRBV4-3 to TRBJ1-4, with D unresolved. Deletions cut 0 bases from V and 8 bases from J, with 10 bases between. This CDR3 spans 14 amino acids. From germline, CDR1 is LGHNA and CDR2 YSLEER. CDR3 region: CASSQDFPEEKLFF. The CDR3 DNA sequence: TGCGCCAGCAGCCAAGATTTCCCAGAAGAAAAACTGTTTTTT.

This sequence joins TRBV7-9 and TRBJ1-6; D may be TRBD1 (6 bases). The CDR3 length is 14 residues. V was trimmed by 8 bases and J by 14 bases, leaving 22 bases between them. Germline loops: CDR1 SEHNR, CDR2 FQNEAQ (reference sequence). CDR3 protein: CASGEQDRRHALHF. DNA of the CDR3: TGTGCCAGCGGCGAACAAGACAGGCGTCACGCCCTCCACTTT.

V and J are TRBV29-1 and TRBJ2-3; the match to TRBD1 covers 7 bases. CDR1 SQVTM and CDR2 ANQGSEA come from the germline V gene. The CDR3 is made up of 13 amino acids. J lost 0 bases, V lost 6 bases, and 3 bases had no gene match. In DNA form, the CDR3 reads TGCAGCGTCACGACAGGGAGCACAGATACGCAGTATTTT. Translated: CSVTTGSTDTQYF.

CDR3 sequence: CASSQEPRTSGTYNEQFF. The CDR3 DNA reads TGCGCCAGCAGCCAAGAACCCCGGACTAGCGGGACCTACAATGAGCAGTTCTTC. The V gene is TRBV4-1, the J gene TRBJ2-1; 12 bases are a match to TRBD2. CDR3 length: 18 residues. Trimming at V came to 0 bases and at J to 2 bases, leaving 5 bases not matched to a gene. Germline CDR1 reads MGHRA; CDR2 reads YSYEKL.

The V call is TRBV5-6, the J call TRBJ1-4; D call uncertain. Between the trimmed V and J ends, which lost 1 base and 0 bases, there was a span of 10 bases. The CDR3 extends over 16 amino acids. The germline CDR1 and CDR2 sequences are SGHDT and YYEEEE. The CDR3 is CASSLLGRSTNEKLFF. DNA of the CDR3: TGTGCCAGCAGCTTGTTGGGCCGCTCAACTAATGAAAAACTGTTTTTT.

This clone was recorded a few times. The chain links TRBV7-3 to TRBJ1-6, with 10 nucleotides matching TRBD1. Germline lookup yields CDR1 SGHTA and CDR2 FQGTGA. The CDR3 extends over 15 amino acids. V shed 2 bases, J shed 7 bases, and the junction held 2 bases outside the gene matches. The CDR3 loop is CASSLLGQGNSPLHF. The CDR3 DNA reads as TGTGCCAGCAGCTTACTGGGACAGGGGAATTCACCCCTCCACTTT.

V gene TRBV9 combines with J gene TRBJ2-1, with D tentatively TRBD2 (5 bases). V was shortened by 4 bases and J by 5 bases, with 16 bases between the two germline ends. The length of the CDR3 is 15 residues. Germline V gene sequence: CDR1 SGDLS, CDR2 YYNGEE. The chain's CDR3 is CASSREMVGDNEQFF. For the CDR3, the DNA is TGTGCCAGCAGCAGGGAGATGGTGGGTGACAATGAGCAGTTCTTC. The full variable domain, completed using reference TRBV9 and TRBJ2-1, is DSGVTQTPKHLITATGQRVTLRCSPRSGDLSVYWYQQSLDQGLQFLIQYYNGEERAKGNILERFSAQQFPDLHSELNLSSLELGDSALYFCASSREMVGDNEQFFGPGTRLTVL.

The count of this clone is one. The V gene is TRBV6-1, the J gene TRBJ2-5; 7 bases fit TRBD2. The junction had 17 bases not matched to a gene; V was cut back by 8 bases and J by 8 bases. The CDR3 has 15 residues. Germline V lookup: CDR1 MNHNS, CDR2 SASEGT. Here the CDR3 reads CASGGGRAPTPTQYF. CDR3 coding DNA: TGTGCCAGCGGGGGGGGAAGGGCCCCGACCCCAACCCAGTACTTC.

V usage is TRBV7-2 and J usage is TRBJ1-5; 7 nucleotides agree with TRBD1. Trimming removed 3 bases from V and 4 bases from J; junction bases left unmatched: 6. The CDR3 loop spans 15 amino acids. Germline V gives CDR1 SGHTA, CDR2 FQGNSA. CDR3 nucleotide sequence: TGTGCCAGCAGCTTTAGGCAGGGGGAAAATCAGCCCCAGCATTTT. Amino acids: CASSFRQGENQPQHF.

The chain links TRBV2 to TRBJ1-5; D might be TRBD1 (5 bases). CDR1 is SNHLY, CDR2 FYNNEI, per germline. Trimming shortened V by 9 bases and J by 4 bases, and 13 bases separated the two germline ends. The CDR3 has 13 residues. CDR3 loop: CASWGGTNQPQHF. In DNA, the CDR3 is TGTGCCAGTTGGGGCGGGACTAATCAGCCCCAGCATTTT. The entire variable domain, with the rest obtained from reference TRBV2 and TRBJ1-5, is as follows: EPEVTQTPSHQVTQMGQEVILRCVPISNHLYFYWYRQILGQKVEFLVSFYNNEISEKSEIFDDQFSVERPDGSNFTLKIRSTKLEDSAMYFCASWGGTNQPQHFGDGTRLSIL.